The clone carrying this T cell receptor (beta chain) has just one count. There are 12 residues in the CDR3. Deletions cut 6 bases from V and 6 bases from J, with 11 bases between. The data stem from a study of CD8 T cells in Susac syndrome. With random hexamers, roughly 0.5 to 1 ug RNA was reverse transcribed. In TCRdb, the immunoSEQ multiplex PCR reads were re-called with MiXCR into one record per CDR3 protein. The sample has about 180,000 distinct CDR3 sequences; 90% to 95% are singletons. This clonotype originated in a human donor with Susac syndrome. The V and J genes are TRBV12-3 or TRBV12-4 and TRBJ1-2, with a possible D match to TRBD1 (6 bases). Sequenced material: CD4+ T cells from PBMCs. In DNA, the CDR3 is TGTGCCAGCAGGGAGACAGGAGATGGCTACACCTTC. Its protein is CASRETGDGYTF.